This record covers a single T cell receptor (beta chain). No cognate antigen has been identified for it. It has no much larger one-base neighbor in the sample; base qualities were not kept. Each donor gave one peripheral blood draw, averaging about 100 mL, which was collected into heparinised tubes. A BD FACSAria II and a panel including CD45RO, CCR7, CD25, CD127, CD95 and CD27 were used to sort naive, central memory, regulatory and stem cell-like memory CD4+ T cells. Every sorted population had a purity above 95%. PBMCs were isolated immediately by Lymphoprep density gradient centrifugation and stained directly without culture. So that batch effects would be minimized, each experiment stained and sorted samples in pairs, pairing one healthy donor with one patient. All of the isolated RNA was reverse transcribed with the High Capacity cDNA Reverse Transcription Kit, so expressed TCRB transcripts were sequenced. Deep immunoSEQ sequencing was performed on naive, central memory and regulatory T cell samples, with an average of roughly 3.6 million total reads per sample. Sorted cells were lysed in RLT buffer, and RNA was extracted using DNase-treated RNeasy Micro or Mini kits according to cell number. To prevent cross-contamination, every cell subset was processed on its own, while patient and healthy donor samples were processed together. TCRB sequences were amplified from cDNA with the immunoSEQ multiplex PCR, producing 87-bp fragments spanning the CDR3 region. Sequencing of the amplicons was done on the Illumina HiSeq platform. Regarding the original processing steps: PCR bias was computationally corrected using synthetic template baselines, reads within Hamming distance 2 were collapsed, and singletons that could not be merged were discarded. Reads were aligned against IMGT to assign V, D and J genes, CDR3 length and insertions or deletions at six rearrangement sites. Within each subset, clonotype counts were normalized to the number of sorted cells before true diversity and Gini coefficients were calculated with the tcR R package. The overlap coefficient, calculated on TCRB nucleotide sequences, was used to quantify repertoire sharing. Out-of-frame TCRB sequences from naive cells were analyzed to stand in for the pre-selection repertoire. The table comes from immuneACCESS by way of TCRdb, which keeps in-frame sequences with V and J called. Part of the clones is missing from these tables; in studies checked, under half for an unresolved V gene and the rest for unknown reasons. Clone size and the V and J calls come from that table; the DNA yielded D and trimming. The sample includes 150,000 to 200,000 clones, with roughly 60% observed a single time. Roughly 0.095% of the sample lies in the top ten.

The data were obtained in a study of beta chain features in type 1 diabetes (dated by TCRdb to 2017 to 2018). About the investigation overall: Mean age, gender distribution, total cell number and subset yield were not different between patients and healthy donors. A total of some 100,000,000 sorted cells were examined across all samples, and a strong correlation was observed between cell number per subset and RNA yield. The study compared TCRB repertoires of sorted circulating CD4+ T cell subsets between recently diagnosed type 1 diabetes patients and matched healthy donors. Regulatory and stem cell-like memory subsets were obtained from only 8 patients and roughly 8 healthy donors, while naive and central memory subsets were obtained from all 30 or so donors. The study at large found these results: Type 1 diabetes patients showed a moderate but significant shortening of TCRB CDR3 length in all four CD4+ subsets. At VDJ recombination sites, patients with type 1 diabetes made fewer insertions and deleted more nucleotides, a pattern implying thymic rearrangement abnormalities. Only small numbers of individuals were included in the HLA sub-analyses, which left unresolved whether HLA type had any influence on TCRB rearrangement. Shorter templates might have been favored by PCR, but patient and control samples were amplified and corrected together, so both groups would have been affected equally by any skew. Because cDNA was sequenced instead of genomic DNA, activated cells with high expression could be over-represented, although the groups did not differ in activation or CD3 levels. Naive, central memory and regulatory TCRB repertoires appeared to be more alike among patients than among healthy donors.

Sequencing was performed on naive CD4+ T cells from blood. Explained via the paper, the cell subset or site label denotes: true naive CD4+ T cells. This receptor was identified in a man aged 25-45 years with type 1 diabetes.

Here is the DNA: TGCGCCAGCAGCTTCCTAGCGGGGACGGATACGCAGTATTTT. This codes for CASSFLAGTDTQYF. This sequence uses TRBV5-1 and TRBJ2-3; 9 central bases correspond to TRBD2. The germline V gene specifies SGHRS as CDR1 and YFSETQ as CDR2. The CDR3 starts with the cysteine, ends with the phenylalanine, and has 14 residues. Solely the CDR3 DNA is kept, with 42 bases framed from the first base. Clipping removes 2 bases from V and 6 bases from J, with 4 as the unmatched junction base count.